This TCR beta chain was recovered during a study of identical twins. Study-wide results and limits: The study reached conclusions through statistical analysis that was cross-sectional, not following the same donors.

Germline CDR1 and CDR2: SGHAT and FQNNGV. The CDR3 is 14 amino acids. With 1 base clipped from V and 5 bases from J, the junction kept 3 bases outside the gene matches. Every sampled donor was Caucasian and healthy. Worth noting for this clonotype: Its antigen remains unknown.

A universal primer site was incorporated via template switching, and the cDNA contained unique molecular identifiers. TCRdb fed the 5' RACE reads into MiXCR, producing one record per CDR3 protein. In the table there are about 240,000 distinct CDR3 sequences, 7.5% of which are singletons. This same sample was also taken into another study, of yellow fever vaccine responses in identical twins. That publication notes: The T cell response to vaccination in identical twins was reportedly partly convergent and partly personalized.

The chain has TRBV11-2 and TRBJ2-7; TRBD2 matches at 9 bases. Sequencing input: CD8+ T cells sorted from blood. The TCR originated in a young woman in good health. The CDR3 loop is CASSLGAGGNEQYF. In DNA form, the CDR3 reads TGTGCCAGCAGCTTAGGGGCGGGGGGGAACGAGCAGTACTTC.